The rows below give T cell receptor beta chains drawn from one sample of a study of response to subunit inactivated influenza vaccine. TCRdb passed the RT-PCR reads through MiXCR, listing each CDR3 protein once. The data contain under 200,000 distinct CDR3 sequences, about 12% of them singletons. The same specimen was also included in a second study, on T cells expressing NK-cell markers.

The source material was CD8+ T cells sorted from PBMCs, sampled 12 days after vaccination. Receptors originate from a man aged 45 to 65 who received an inactivated influenza vaccine. CDR3s include the opening cysteine and the closing phenylalanine or tryptophan. Fields, in order: CDR3 protein, CDR3 length, V gene, J gene.

CDR3aa: CASSEFQGSYNEQFF
len: 15
v_gene: TRBV10-1
j_gene: TRBJ2-1

CDR3aa: CASSPLAGETDEQYF
len: 15
v_gene: TRBV6-2/TRBV6-3
j_gene: TRBJ2-7

CDR3aa: CASSIGTAKQETQYF
len: 15
v_gene: TRBV19
j_gene: TRBJ2-5

CDR3aa: CASRPPEGYEQYF
len: 13
v_gene: TRBV18
j_gene: TRBJ2-7

CDR3aa: CASKSTGSGYEQYF
len: 14
v_gene: TRBV28
j_gene: TRBJ2-7

CDR3aa: CSVAGTTDTYTDTQYF
len: 16
v_gene: TRBV29-1
j_gene: TRBJ2-3

CDR3aa: CSATMYNEQFF
len: 11
v_gene: TRBV29-1
j_gene: TRBJ2-1

CDR3aa: CASSAYRDPRNEQFF
len: 15
v_gene: TRBV11-3
j_gene: TRBJ2-1

CDR3aa: CSVELRLAASYEQYF
len: 15
v_gene: TRBV29-1
j_gene: TRBJ2-7

CDR3aa: CASSLYLTGVNTGELFF
len: 17
v_gene: TRBV5-1
j_gene: TRBJ2-2

CDR3aa: CASSETGFYNEQFF
len: 14
v_gene: TRBV9
j_gene: TRBJ2-1

CDR3aa: CASSLEWQGATGEQYF
len: 16
v_gene: TRBV7-6
j_gene: TRBJ2-7

CDR3aa: CASSLLQGVSETQYF
len: 15
v_gene: TRBV11-2
j_gene: TRBJ2-5

CDR3aa: CSASGASNQPQHF
len: 13
v_gene: TRBV20-1
j_gene: TRBJ1-5

CDR3aa: CASSPEASGGYEQYF
len: 15
v_gene: TRBV7-6
j_gene: TRBJ2-7

CDR3aa: CASSSQGSGETQYF
len: 14
v_gene: TRBV7-9
j_gene: TRBJ2-5

CDR3aa: CASSYDRDEAFF
len: 12
v_gene: TRBV7-9
j_gene: TRBJ1-1

CDR3aa: CASSDGKLAGDFNEQYF
len: 17
v_gene: TRBV2
j_gene: TRBJ2-7

CDR3aa: CASNPPTRDSSNEKLFF
len: 17
v_gene: TRBV28
j_gene: TRBJ1-4

CDR3aa: CASSLPNGTGKSVSYEQYF
len: 19
v_gene: TRBV21-1
j_gene: TRBJ2-7

CDR3aa: CATSDWATGKVYNEQFF
len: 17
v_gene: TRBV24-1
j_gene: TRBJ2-1

CDR3aa: CSARRYGGVFYEQYF
len: 15
v_gene: TRBV20-1
j_gene: TRBJ2-7

CDR3aa: CASSYLASYTRFGEETQYF
len: 19
v_gene: TRBV3-1
j_gene: TRBJ2-5

CDR3aa: CASSVEGQGYEQYF
len: 14
v_gene: TRBV9
j_gene: TRBJ2-7

CDR3aa: CSVETGYNSPLHF
len: 13
v_gene: TRBV20-1
j_gene: TRBJ1-6

CDR3aa: CASSLDAGNRGAEQFF
len: 16
v_gene: TRBV11-2
j_gene: TRBJ2-1

CDR3aa: CASSDTGFYEQYF
len: 13
v_gene: TRBV6-1
j_gene: TRBJ2-7

CDR3aa: CASSYFPQGSNQPQHF
len: 16
v_gene: TRBV6-5
j_gene: TRBJ1-5

CDR3aa: CASSYKAGASYTF
len: 13
v_gene: TRBV6-5
j_gene: TRBJ1-2

CDR3aa: CASSQASRSGEKLFF
len: 15
v_gene: TRBV4-3
j_gene: TRBJ1-4

CDR3aa: CASSSPSVTDTQYF
len: 14
v_gene: TRBV7-9
j_gene: TRBJ2-3

CDR3aa: CASSRTGEYQPQHF
len: 14
v_gene: TRBV27
j_gene: TRBJ1-5

CDR3aa: CASSEYLGSNQPQHF
len: 15
v_gene: TRBV6-1
j_gene: TRBJ1-5

CDR3aa: CASSLGPEWVTGELFF
len: 16
v_gene: TRBV14
j_gene: TRBJ2-2

CDR3aa: CASSSQPQGIEQFF
len: 14
v_gene: TRBV6-5
j_gene: TRBJ2-1

CDR3aa: CASSQDYGGETQYF
len: 14
v_gene: TRBV4-3
j_gene: TRBJ2-5

CDR3aa: CASSPGQGSGTDTQYF
len: 16
v_gene: TRBV4-3
j_gene: TRBJ2-3

CDR3aa: CSVAGGQYNEQFF
len: 13
v_gene: TRBV29-1
j_gene: TRBJ2-1

CDR3aa: CASSPWTSGRGSYNEQFF
len: 18
v_gene: TRBV7-8
j_gene: TRBJ2-1

CDR3aa: CASRPGGLAGVWDIQYF
len: 17
v_gene: TRBV6-2/TRBV6-3
j_gene: TRBJ2-4

CDR3aa: CSALGQRIFYEQYF
len: 14
v_gene: TRBV20-1
j_gene: TRBJ2-7

CDR3aa: CATSDFAGVAQFF
len: 13
v_gene: TRBV24-1
j_gene: TRBJ2-1

CDR3aa: CASSLVETLSYEQYF
len: 15
v_gene: TRBV11-2
j_gene: TRBJ2-7

CDR3aa: CASSQGWGIAKNIQYF
len: 16
v_gene: TRBV4-1
j_gene: TRBJ2-4

CDR3aa: CASSPWVTGGTEAFF
len: 15
v_gene: TRBV4-3
j_gene: TRBJ1-1

CDR3aa: CASSLSPREKGSPLHF
len: 16
v_gene: TRBV7-3
j_gene: TRBJ1-6